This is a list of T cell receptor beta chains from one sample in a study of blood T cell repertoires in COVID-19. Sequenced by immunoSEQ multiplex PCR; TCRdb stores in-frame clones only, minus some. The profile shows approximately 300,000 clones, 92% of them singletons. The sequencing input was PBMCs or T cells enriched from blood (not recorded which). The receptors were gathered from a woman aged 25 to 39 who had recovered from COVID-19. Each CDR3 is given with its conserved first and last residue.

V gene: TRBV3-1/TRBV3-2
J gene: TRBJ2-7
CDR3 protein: CASSQVNEQYF

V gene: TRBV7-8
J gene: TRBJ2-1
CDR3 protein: CASSLSRGTYNEQFF

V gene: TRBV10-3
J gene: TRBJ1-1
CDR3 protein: CAIRPDTINTEAFF

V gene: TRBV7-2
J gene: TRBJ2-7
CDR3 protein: CASSLGGRPYEQYF

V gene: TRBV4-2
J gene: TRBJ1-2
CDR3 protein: CASSQDEGGNYGYTF

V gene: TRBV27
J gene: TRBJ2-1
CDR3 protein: CASRSPSEQFF

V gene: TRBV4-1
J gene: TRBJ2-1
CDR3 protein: CASSLARTGTSGALQYNEQFF

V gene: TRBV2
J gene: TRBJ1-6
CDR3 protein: CASSPGTRLMSLHF

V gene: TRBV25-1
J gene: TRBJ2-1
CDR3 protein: CASSDRSGTVVYNEQFF

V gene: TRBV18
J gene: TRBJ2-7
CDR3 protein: CASSQDGGATLAYF

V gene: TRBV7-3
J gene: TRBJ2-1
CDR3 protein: CASSLSLSAYNEQFF

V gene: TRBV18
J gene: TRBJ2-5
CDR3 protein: CASSRGLAGGRETQYF

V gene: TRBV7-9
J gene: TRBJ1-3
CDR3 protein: CASSLSGALFSGNTIYF

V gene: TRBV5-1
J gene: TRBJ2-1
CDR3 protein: CASSLVARRGTLGLQFF

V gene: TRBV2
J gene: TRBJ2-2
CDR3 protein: CATQRETTNTGELFF

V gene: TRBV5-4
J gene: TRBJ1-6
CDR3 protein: CASSWGGSDNSPLHF

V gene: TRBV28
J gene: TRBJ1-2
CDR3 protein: CASSYPNGGGYGYTF

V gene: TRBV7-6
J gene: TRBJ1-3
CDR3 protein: CASSLEDSSGNTIYF

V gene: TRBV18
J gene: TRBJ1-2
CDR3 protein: CASSPDRDYGYTF

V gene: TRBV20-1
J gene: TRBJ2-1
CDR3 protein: CSASGNPAVYNEQFF

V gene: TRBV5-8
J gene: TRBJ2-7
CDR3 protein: CASSLGDTSYEQYF

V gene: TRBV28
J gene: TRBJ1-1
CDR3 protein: CASSTGMNTEAFF

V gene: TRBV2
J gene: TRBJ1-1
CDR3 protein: CASSELGPEAFF

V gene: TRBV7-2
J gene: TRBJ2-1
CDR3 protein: CASSLARDFAQASSNEQFF

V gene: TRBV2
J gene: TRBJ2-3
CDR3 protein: CASSEALAGGHTDTQYF

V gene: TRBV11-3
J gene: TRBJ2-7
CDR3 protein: CASSLVVGRQVF

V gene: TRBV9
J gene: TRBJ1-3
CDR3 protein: CASSVSSSGNTIYF

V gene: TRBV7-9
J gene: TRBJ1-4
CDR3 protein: CASSPGQGTNEKLFF

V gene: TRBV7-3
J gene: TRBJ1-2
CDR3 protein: CASSLETGGVTF

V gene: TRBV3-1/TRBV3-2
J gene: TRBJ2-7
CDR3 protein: CASSGGSGREQYF

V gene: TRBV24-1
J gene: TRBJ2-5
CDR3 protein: CATSDPKGQILQETQYF

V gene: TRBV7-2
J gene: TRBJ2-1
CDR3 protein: CASSLKGQGGSSYNEQFF

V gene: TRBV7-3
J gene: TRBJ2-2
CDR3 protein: CASSLTVRGYTGELFF

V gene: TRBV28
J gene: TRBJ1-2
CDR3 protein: CASSLSGTGDSYGYTF

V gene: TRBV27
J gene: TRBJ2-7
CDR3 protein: CASSIQGGYEQYF